The entry that follows covers one T cell receptor beta chain sequence. Its antigen is undetermined. The data are from a study of cytomegalovirus exposure and HLA in healthy donors. CDR3 length: 15 amino acids. Germline trimming cut 8 bases from V and 2 bases from J; bases unmatched to any gene: 6. Germline V gene data show CDR1 as SNHLY and CDR2 as FYNNEI. PCR involved 60 Vbeta and 13 Jbeta primers. The table came from immunoSEQ multiplex PCR; TCRdb's copy has only in-frame clones and leaves some out. This listing includes more than 30,000 clones. Notes on the study in general: Later analysis indicated greater clonal expansion among HLA-associated TCR beta chains than among equally common other chains.

The sequencing sample was made of PBMCs. This receptor was taken from a man aged 35 to 55 in good health and CMV-seropositive. The chain recombines TRBV2 with TRBJ2-2, with TRBD1 identical over 9 bases. CDR3 coding DNA: TGTGCCAGCCCCGGGGACAGGGAAAACACCGGGGAGCTGTTTTTT. It translates to CASPGDRENTGELFF. The whole variable domain, filled in from reference TRBV2 and TRBJ2-2, reads EPEVTQTPSHQVTQMGQEVILRCVPISNHLYFYWYRQILGQKVEFLVSFYNNEISEKSEIFDDQFSVERPDGSNFTLKIRSTKLEDSAMYFCASPGDRENTGELFFGEGSRLTVL.